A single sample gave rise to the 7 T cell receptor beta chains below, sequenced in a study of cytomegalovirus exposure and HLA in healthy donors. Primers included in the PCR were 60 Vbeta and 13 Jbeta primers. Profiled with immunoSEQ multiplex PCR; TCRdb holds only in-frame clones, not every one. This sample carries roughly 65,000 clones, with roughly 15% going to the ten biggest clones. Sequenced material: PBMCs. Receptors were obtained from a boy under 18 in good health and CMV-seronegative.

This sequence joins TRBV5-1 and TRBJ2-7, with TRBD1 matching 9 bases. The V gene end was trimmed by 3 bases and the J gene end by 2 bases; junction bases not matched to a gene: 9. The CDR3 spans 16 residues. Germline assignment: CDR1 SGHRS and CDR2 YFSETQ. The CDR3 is CASSSGTGSLTYEQYF. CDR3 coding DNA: TGCGCCAGCAGCTCGGGGACAGGGTCCTTGACCTACGAGCAGTACTTC.

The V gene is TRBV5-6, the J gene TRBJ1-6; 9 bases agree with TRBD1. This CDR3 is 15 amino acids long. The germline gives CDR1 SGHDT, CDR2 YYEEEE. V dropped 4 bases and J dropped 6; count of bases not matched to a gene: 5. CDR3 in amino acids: CASSPRDRVNSPLHF. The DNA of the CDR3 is TGTGCCAGCAGCCCCCGGGACAGGGTTAATTCACCCCTCCACTTT. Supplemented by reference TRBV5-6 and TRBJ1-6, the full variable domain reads DAGVTQSPTHLIKTRGQQVTLRCSPKSGHDTVSWYQQALGQGPQFIFQYYEEEERQRGNFPDRFSGHQFPNYSSELNVNALLLGDSALYLCASSPRDRVNSPLHFGNGTRLTVT.

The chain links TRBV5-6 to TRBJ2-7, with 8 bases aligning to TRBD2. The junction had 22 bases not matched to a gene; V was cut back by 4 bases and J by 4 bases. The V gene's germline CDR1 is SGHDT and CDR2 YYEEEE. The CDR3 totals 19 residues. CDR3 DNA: TGTGCCAGCAGCAGCCTAATGGTACTTGGGGACACGGGGGGGTACGAGCAGTACTTC. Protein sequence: CASSSLMVLGDTGGYEQYF.

The CDR3 reads CASSFKQGRFYEQYF. CDR3 coding DNA: TGTGCCAGCAGCTTTAAGCAGGGGAGATTTTACGAGCAGTACTTC. The V and J genes are TRBV5-6 and TRBJ2-7; maybe TRBD1 (6 bases). This CDR3 is built from 15 residues. CDR1 and CDR2 from the germline V gene are SGHDT and YYEEEE. The V end lost 2 bases, the J end lost 4 bases, and 16 bases lay between the germline ends. The full variable domain, its missing parts supplied by reference TRBV5-6 and TRBJ2-7, is DAGVTQSPTHLIKTRGQQVTLRCSPKSGHDTVSWYQQALGQGPQFIFQYYEEEERQRGNFPDRFSGHQFPNYSSELNVNALLLGDSALYLCASSFKQGRFYEQYFGPGTRLTVT.

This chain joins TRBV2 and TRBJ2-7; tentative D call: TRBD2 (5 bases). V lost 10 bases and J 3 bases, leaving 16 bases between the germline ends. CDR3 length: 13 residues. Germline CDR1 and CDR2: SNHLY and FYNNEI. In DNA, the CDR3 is TGTGCCACCGCAGGCGGGTTGGACTACGAGCAGTACTTC. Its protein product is CATAGGLDYEQYF. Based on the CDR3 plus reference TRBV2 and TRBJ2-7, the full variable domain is EPEVTQTPSHQVTQMGQEVILRCVPISNHLYFYWYRQILGQKVEFLVSFYNNEISEKSEIFDDQFSVERPDGSNFTLKIRSTKLEDSAMYFCATAGGLDYEQYFGPGTRLTVT.

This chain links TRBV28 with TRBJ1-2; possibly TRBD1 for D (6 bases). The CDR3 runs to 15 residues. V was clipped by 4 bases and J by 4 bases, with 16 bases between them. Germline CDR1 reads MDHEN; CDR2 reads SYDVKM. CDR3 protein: CASSSGPRGPYGYTF. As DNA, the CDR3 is TGTGCCAGCAGTTCCGGGCCCAGGGGCCCCTATGGCTACACCTTC.

CDR3 amino acids: CASSLTGTGATGELFF. In DNA form, the CDR3 reads TGTGCCAGCAGCTTGACTGGGACAGGGGCCACCGGGGAGCTGTTTTTT. The gene calls are TRBV7-9 and TRBJ2-2; 10 nucleotides agree with TRBD1. The CDR3 has 16 residues. CDR1 and CDR2 (germline): SEHNR, FQNEAQ (reference sequence). V gave up 3 bases and J gave up 4 bases; unmatched junction bases: 5.